The clone carrying this T cell receptor beta chain was observed a handful of times. The antigen remains undetermined. This sample is part of a study of spatial heterogeneity in lung cancer. As for the study in general: Detection consistently captured more beta-chain sequences than alpha-chain sequences. Study-level findings and limits: Among blood samples, ubiquitous expanded tumor TCRs appeared more at resection than at follow-up.

TCR cDNA molecules were tagged individually, and each one carried a unique molecular identifier. TCRdb re-derived calls from the 5' RACE reads in MiXCR, one entry per CDR3 protein. The sample comprises 35,000 to 55,000 distinct CDR3 sequences, roughly 13% of which are singletons, and 50% to 70% rests with the top ten. This sample's time point: sample taken at primary tumor resection. Researchers sequenced whole RNA taken from tumor, nontumor lung or frozen PBMC without sorting. There were roughly 72 donors, all of them untreated patients with early-stage non-small cell lung cancer. J gave up 9 bases and V 6 bases, and 8 bases lay outside the gene matches. Germline-derived CDR1 and CDR2 are KGHSH and LQKENI. The CDR3 is 13 residues long.

The sequence was obtained from a male donor with early-stage non-small cell lung cancer. The chain has TRBV18 and TRBJ2-1, with TRBD1 matching 7 bases. This sample comprised PBMCs, obtained at surgery. The CDR3 sequence is CASSLEQGIEQFF. CDR3 in DNA: TGTGCCAGCTCGCTAGAACAGGGGATTGAGCAGTTCTTC.